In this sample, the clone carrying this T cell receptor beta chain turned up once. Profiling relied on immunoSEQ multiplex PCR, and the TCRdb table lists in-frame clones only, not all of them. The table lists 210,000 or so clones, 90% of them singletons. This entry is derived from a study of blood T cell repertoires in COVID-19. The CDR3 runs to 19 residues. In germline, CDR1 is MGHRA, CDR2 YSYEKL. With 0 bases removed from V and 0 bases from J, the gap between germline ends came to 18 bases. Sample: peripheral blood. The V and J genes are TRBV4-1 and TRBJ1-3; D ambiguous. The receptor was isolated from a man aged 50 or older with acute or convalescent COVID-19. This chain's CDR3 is CASSQDMGAGTYSGNTIYF. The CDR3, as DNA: TGCGCCAGCAGCCAAGATATGGGAGCCGGAACCTACTCTGGAAACACCATATATTTT.